The rows below give T cell receptor beta chains drawn from one sample of a study of blood T cell repertoires in COVID-19. The method was immunoSEQ multiplex PCR; TCRdb's version includes in-frame clones alone and lacks a portion of them. The data show some 250,000 clones, more than 75% seen once. Sequencing used PBMCs or T cells enriched from blood (not recorded which). Every receptor here comes from a man aged 18-30 years who had recovered from COVID-19. Each CDR3 is given with its conserved first and last residue. The D gene is left open where the match is weak. Not all rows give a size; the values are once, few, many and, for expanded clones, a class.

v_gene,abundance,j_gene,d_gene,CDR3aa,CDR3nt
TRBV27,-,TRBJ2-7,-,CASSLRGPGYEQYF,TGTGCCAGCAGTTTAAGAGGGCCCGGCTACGAGCAGTACTTC
TRBV21-1,-,TRBJ1-1,-,CASSKDRGLGNTEAFF,TGTGCCAGCAGCAAAGACAGGGGGTTGGGGAACACTGAAGCTTTCTTT
TRBV27,-,TRBJ1-1,-,CASSAFSGALEAFF,TGTGCCAGCAGCGCATTTAGCGGGGCTCTTGAAGCTTTCTTT
TRBV28,-,TRBJ1-2,TRBD1,CASSFGQGDYGYTF,TGTGCCAGCAGTTTCGGACAGGGCGACTATGGCTACACCTTC
TRBV9,-,TRBJ2-5,TRBD2,CASSVGLAGETQYF,TGTGCCAGCAGCGTGGGACTAGCGGGAGAGACCCAGTACTTC
TRBV3-1/TRBV3-2,-,TRBJ1-5,-,CASSRGGGNQPQHF,TGTGCCAGCAGCCGAGGGGGGGGCAATCAGCCCCAGCATTTT
TRBV7-9,-,TRBJ1-1,TRBD1,CASSLEDRETEAFF,TGTGCCAGCAGCTTAGAAGACAGGGAAACTGAAGCTTTCTTT
TRBV13,-,TRBJ1-1,TRBD1,CASSSKTGVYTEAFF,TGTGCCAGCAGCTCTAAGACAGGGGTGTACACTGAAGCTTTCTTT
TRBV3-1/TRBV3-2,once,TRBJ2-1,-,CASSQRDEQFF,TGTGCCAGCAGCCAACGCGATGAGCAGTTCTTC
TRBV2,-,TRBJ2-1,-,CASSVQGSNYNEQFF,TGTGCCAGCAGTGTACAGGGTAGTAATTACAATGAGCAGTTCTTC
TRBV15,-,TRBJ2-1,TRBD1,CATSREQGARNEQFF,TGTGCCACCAGCAGGGAACAGGGGGCCCGTAATGAGCAGTTCTTC
TRBV24-1,-,TRBJ2-3,TRBD2,CATSDPRTSGGASDTQYF,TGTGCCACCAGTGACCCAAGGACTAGCGGGGGGGCGTCCGATACGCAGTATTTT
TRBV7-2,-,TRBJ2-5,-,CASSSTSGLGETQYF,TGTGCCAGCAGTTCTACCAGCGGGCTCGGAGAGACCCAGTACTTC
TRBV19,once,TRBJ2-1,-,CASSGWERSYNEQFF,TGTGCCAGTAGTGGTTGGGAGAGGTCCTACAATGAGCAGTTCTTC
TRBV6-5,-,TRBJ1-2,TRBD1,CASSRTGDNYGYTF,TGTGCCAGCAGCCGGACAGGGGATAACTATGGCTACACCTTC
TRBV7-2,-,TRBJ2-3,TRBD2,CASGPERGGRDTQYF,TGTGCCAGCGGACCCGAGCGGGGGGGCCGAGATACGCAGTATTTT
TRBV7-6,-,TRBJ2-6,-,CASSYREGAGANVLTF,TGTGCCAGCAGCTACAGGGAGGGGGCTGGGGCCAACGTCCTGACTTTC
TRBV7-9,-,TRBJ1-3,-,CASSEPGVRNTIYF,TGTGCCAGCAGCGAACCAGGGGTGAGGAACACCATATATTTT
TRBV5-1,-,TRBJ2-1,-,CASSPPRLVYNEQFF,TGCGCCAGCAGCCCGCCCCGACTAGTATACAATGAGCAGTTCTTC
TRBV10-1,-,TRBJ1-3,-,CASRLGRGHGNTIYF,TGCGCCAGCAGGCTGGGACGGGGACATGGAAACACCATATATTTT
TRBV9,-,TRBJ2-3,-,CASSAQEGDTQYF,TGTGCCAGCAGCGCTCAAGAGGGAGATACGCAGTATTTT
TRBV11-3,-,TRBJ2-7,TRBD1,CASSYRDRGPHSSYEQYF,TGTGCCAGCAGCTACCGGGACAGGGGCCCTCATAGCTCCTACGAGCAGTACTTC
TRBV30,-,TRBJ1-6,-,CAWRRDAAYSPLHF,TGTGCCTGGAGAAGAGACGCGGCCTATTCACCCCTCCACTTT
TRBV5-6,once,TRBJ2-1,TRBD1,CASSQGAQGAENEQFF,TGTGCCAGCAGCCAGGGGGCACAGGGGGCTGAGAATGAGCAGTTCTTC
TRBV5-6,once,TRBJ1-2,-,CASSSGGAGYGYTF,TGTGCCAGCAGCTCAGGAGGGGCCGGCTATGGCTACACCTTC
TRBV10-2,-,TRBJ2-1,TRBD2,CATFGLAGNEQFF,TGCGCCACTTTCGGACTAGCGGGGAATGAGCAGTTCTTC
TRBV7-4,-,TRBJ2-1,-,CASSLTQGGEQFF,TGTGCCAGCAGCCTTACTCAGGGGGGTGAGCAGTTCTTC
TRBV5-1,-,TRBJ1-1,-,CASSLQGGNTEAFF,TGCGCCAGCAGCTTACAGGGTGGCAACACTGAAGCTTTCTTT
TRBV18,-,TRBJ2-3,TRBD1,CASSPGQGRDTQYF,TGTGCCAGCTCGCCGGGACAGGGGAGAGATACGCAGTATTTT
TRBV4-2,-,TRBJ2-2,-,CASSHRPGHQNTGELFF,TGTGCCAGCAGCCATCGTCCGGGACACCAGAACACCGGGGAGCTGTTTTTT
TRBV11-2,-,TRBJ1-1,TRBD1,CASGYRGPEAFF,TGTGCCAGCGGATACAGGGGGCCTGAAGCTTTCTTT
TRBV5-1,-,TRBJ2-5,-,CASSLGDRQETQYF,TGCGCCAGCAGCTTGGGAGATAGACAAGAGACCCAGTACTTC
TRBV5-6,-,TRBJ2-6,-,CASSRSGTGANVLTF,TGTGCCAGCAGCCGGAGTGGTACTGGGGCCAACGTCCTGACTTTC
TRBV10-3,-,TRBJ1-3,-,CAIRDTGKGNTIYF,TGTGCCATCAGAGATACAGGGAAAGGAAACACCATATATTTT
TRBV5-1,-,TRBJ1-2,-,CASSSRSGQDGYTF,TGCGCCAGCAGCTCCAGATCGGGACAAGATGGCTACACCTTC
TRBV11-2,few,TRBJ2-7,-,CASSLQGYEQYF,TGTGCCAGCAGCTTACAGGGCTACGAGCAGTACTTC
TRBV5-1,once,TRBJ1-1,-,CASSSWGGNTEAFF,TGCGCCAGCAGCTCCTGGGGGGGGAACACTGAAGCTTTCTTT
TRBV5-1,-,TRBJ1-3,-,CASSLVGAGSGNTIYF,TGCGCCAGCAGCTTGGTTGGCGCGGGCTCTGGAAACACCATATATTTT
TRBV28,-,TRBJ1-5,-,CASSYDVGGAWGQPQHF,TGTGCCAGCAGTTACGACGTAGGAGGGGCATGGGGACAGCCCCAGCATTTT